This TCR beta chain was recorded in a study of blood T cells in healthy people across ages (dated by TCRdb to about 2015). Study-wide context: Template switching captured roughly one uniquely barcoded TCR beta cDNA molecule per two T cells in model experiments. To track age-related changes in TCR beta repertoire diversity, the study relied on deep sequencing normalized with unique cDNA molecular identifiers. Donors were grouped into four age groups: young (average 16 years), middle-aged (around 39), aged (approximately 58) and long-lived (about 90). To avoid experimental bias, donors of different ages were distributed randomly across sequencing lanes. The study analyzed two additional independent replicas of 1 million unique cDNA reads from the same blood draw for two donors, one aged 18 to 29 and one aged 80 or older. Broad study findings and their caveats: Because profiling used bulk unsorted PBMCs, naive and antigen-experienced compartments could not be compared conclusively. The CMV infection status of donors was not known, potentially confounding age-related changes in expanded clonotypes. Estimates of total diversity from one million sequenced T cells were regarded as lower bounds and underestimates. Compared with the aged group, the long-lived group had more naive CD4+ T cells, fewer expanded clones and increased TCR diversity, suggesting age selection. Observed TCR beta diversity correlated strongly with the percentage of naive T cells measured by flow cytometry. Observed TCR beta diversity per million T cells fell roughly linearly with age, and a significant reduction was already apparent by age around 40.

Compared with germline, V lacks 1 base and J lacks 4 bases; bases without a gene match: 7. CDR1 and CDR2, looked up from the germline V gene (reference sequence), are LGHDT and YNNKEL. Reading from cysteine to phenylalanine, the CDR3 counts 16 amino acids. Only the CDR3 DNA is retained, 48 bases long and in frame from the first base. Systemically healthy Caucasian individuals from Russia, 35 to 40 in total and aged roughly 6 to 100 years, were included as donors. Each donor gave around 9 milliliters of peripheral blood, collected into EDTA-treated Vacutainer tubes. Ficoll-Paque density-gradient centrifugation was used to isolate PBMCs, with at least 6 million per sample. Total RNA, at least 5 micrograms per sample, was extracted from PBMCs with Trizol reagent. Naive CD45RAhigh/CD27high T cell percentages were measured by flow cytometry on a PBMC aliquot from every donor. This clonotype has more than one count but fewer than ten. Its antigen is currently not known. There are no base qualities to consult, and no much larger clone falls within one base.

The library was generated by 5' RACE. This sample was sequenced with an Illumina HiSeq 2500. A second PCR of roughly 7 to 11 cycles was performed with a sample-barcoded 5' primer and a J-beta primer mix. A unique molecular identifier was introduced onto each TCR beta cDNA molecule by a template-switch 5' adaptor carrying 12 random nucleotides. At least 2.5 million CDR3-containing paired-end reads were obtained from each sample. The Mint cDNA synthesis kit, primed by a TRBC-specific oligonucleotide, was used to synthesize first-strand cDNA from all RNA. After uracil-DNA glycosylase treatment, a first 18-cycle PCR used universal primers M1SS and BC2_uni_R on all cDNA. In the original analysis: For normalization, 1 million high-quality reads, each with a distinct molecular identifier, were randomly selected from each sample. Reads with shared molecular identifiers were discarded instead of being binned into consensus sequences. CDR3 identification, clonotype clustering and error correction used MiTCR with a Q25 quality threshold and the strictest error-elimination algorithm. Lower-bound total TCR beta diversity was estimated with a nonparametric unseen species model using Euler transformation. The public reads were run again by TCRdb, first through fastp at Q25 and then through MiXCR, and only productive beta chains were kept. Rows with a matching CDR3 protein are joined into one entry that keeps the most common DNA and genes. TCRdb, not the original authors, processed these V and J calls. Counted in this sample were 700,000 to 850,000 distinct CDR3 sequences; roughly 53% of them appeared once. Around 41% of the sample goes to the ten largest clones.

The chain is made from TRBV3-1 and TRBJ1-2; 9 central nucleotides agree with TRBD1. Sequencing input: blood. The receptor was isolated from a man older than 75 in good health. The DNA sequence is given as TGTGCCAGCAGCCAAGGCCCGGGACAGGGAGGCTATGGCTACACCTTC. The encoded protein is CASSQGPGQGGYGYTF.